This TCR beta chain stems from a study of blood T cells in healthy people across ages. Study outcomes and limitations: Per-million-T-cell TCR beta diversity fell roughly linearly with age.

Sample-barcoded 5' priming and a J-beta primer mix drove a second PCR of about 7 to 12 cycles. TCRdb reprocessed the 5' RACE reads via MiXCR and lists one record per CDR3 protein. The profile shows some 640,000 distinct CDR3 sequences, 25% to 35% of them singletons. CDR3 length equals 14 residues. From germline, CDR1 is SGHAT and CDR2 FQNNGV. Trimming left V 5 bases short and J 6 bases short, with 15 bases between. This clonotype showed up just a few times. Its specificity is unknown. The sample was blood. J is TRBJ2-3 and V is TRBV11-2; possibly TRBD2 for D (5 bases). This sequence was found in a woman over 75 in good health. In DNA form, the CDR3 reads TGTGCCAGCAGCCTTGGGCGGGTTCAGGATACGCAGTATTTT. As protein: CASSLGRVQDTQYF.